These 10 T cell receptor beta chains came from one sample sequenced in a study of early T cells in non-severe SARS-CoV-2 infection (dated by TCRdb to 2020 to 2023). Receptor amplification or capture employed 5' RACE. Sequencing instrument: NextSeq 500. TCRdb trimmed the raw reads at Q25, called clones with MiXCR and kept productive beta chains. For every CDR3 protein sequence, its rows merge into one entry that carries the most common genes and DNA. This sample lists some 96,000 distinct CDR3 sequences; about 13% were detected once. In total, the top ten clones hold 2% to 2.5% of the sample. The material sequenced was whole blood. These TCRs come from an adult who was a healthcare worker with PCR-confirmed SARS-CoV-2 infection or an uninfected control (not recorded which).

In this sample, this clonotype turned up a few times. The chain's CDR3 is CASSLAPRGARGETQYF. Written as DNA, the CDR3 is TGCGCCAGCAGCTTGGCGCCCCGGGGAGCCCGCGGGGAGACCCAGTACTTC. The V gene is TRBV5-1, the J gene TRBJ2-5; the D gene is possibly TRBD2 (5 bases). Per the germline V gene, CDR1 is SGHRS and CDR2 is YFSETQ. The CDR3 extends over 17 amino acids. V was clipped by 0 bases and J by 5 bases, with 20 bases between them.

Worth noting for this clonotype: A much larger clone is a single base away; this may be a read error. V gene TRBV6-5 combines with J gene TRBJ1-1; D possibly corresponds to TRBD1 (5 bases). CDR3 size: 12 residues. V lost 8 bases, J lost 10 bases, and 17 bases lay in between. CDR1 MNHEY and CDR2 SVGAGI come from the germline V gene. The CDR3 region is CASAYPGQPAFF. In DNA, the CDR3 is TGTGCCAGCGCCTACCCGGGGCAGCCAGCTTTCTTT.

Details on this clonotype: One base away lies a much larger clone, so this may be a sequencing read error. The genes are TRBV6-2 or TRBV6-3 and TRBJ2-7; TRBD1 might be the D (6 bases). Germline CDR1 and CDR2: MNHEY and SVGEGT. Trimming removed 6 bases from V and 6 bases from J, with 18 bases in between. The CDR3 is 14 residues long. The CDR3: CASRETGSDCEQYF. The CDR3 DNA is TGTGCCAGCAGGGAAACAGGGTCGGACTGCGAGCAGTACTTC.

The chain is built from TRBV7-2 and TRBJ2-5; D ambiguous. The germline CDR1 and CDR2 sequences are SGHTA and FQGNSA. The CDR3 is made up of 14 amino acids. Trimming removed 1 base at V and 1 base at J, with 7 bases between. CDR3 nucleotide sequence: TGTGCCAGCAGCTTAGGAGTGTCCCAAGAGACCCAGTACTTC. Its translation is CASSLGVSQETQYF.

At least ten counts were recorded for this clonotype. V and J are TRBV11-2 and TRBJ2-1; D remains unclear. There are 14 residues in the CDR3. Germline V gene lookup returns CDR1 SGHAT and CDR2 FQNNGV. Trimming removed 2 bases at V and 6 bases at J, with 11 bases between. CDR3 sequence (DNA): TGTGCCAGCAGCTTAAACAGACCCATCAATGAGCAGTTCTTC. Translated: CASSLNRPINEQFF.

The chain joins TRBV29-1 to TRBJ2-3; 7 bases are shared with TRBD2. Germline V gene data show CDR1 as SQVTM and CDR2 as ANQGSEA. V lost 4 bases, J lost 4 bases, and 14 bases stayed unmatched. The CDR3 spans 16 residues. CDR3 amino acids: CSVGALGLEIPDTQYF. CDR3 sequence (DNA): TGCAGCGTTGGAGCCCTCGGACTAGAAATCCCAGATACGCAGTATTTT.

The V and J genes are TRBV2 and TRBJ2-5; D might be TRBD1 (5 bases). The CDR3 totals 11 residues. Trimming cost V 3 bases and J 11 bases, with 10 bases left between them. From germline, CDR1 is SNHLY and CDR2 FYNNEI. The CDR3 DNA reads TGTGCCAGCAGTGAGCAGGGTCGGCAGTACTTC. Translating gives CASSEQGRQYF.

The chain carries TRBV11-2 and TRBJ2-1; 7 nucleotides match TRBD2. The V gene end was trimmed by 5 bases and the J gene end by 4 bases; junction bases not matched to a gene: 17. The CDR3 covers 18 residues. CDR1 is SGHAT and CDR2 is FQNNGV in the germline V gene. The CDR3 here is CASSPRRVFGGSYNEQFF. CDR3 DNA: TGTGCCAGCAGCCCCAGGCGGGTCTTCGGCGGGAGTTACAATGAGCAGTTCTTC. Full variable domain (rest looked up from reference TRBV11-2 and TRBJ2-1): EAGVAQSPRYKIIEKRQSVAFWCNPISGHATLYWYQQILGQGPKLLIQFQNNGVVDDSQLPKDRFSAERLKGVDSTLKIQPAKLEDSAVYLCASSPRRVFGGSYNEQFFGPGTRLTVL.

The chain joins TRBV4-1 to TRBJ1-1; 8 bases are shared with TRBD1. V trimming: 0 bases; J trimming: 3 bases; junction bases outside the gene matches: 3. This CDR3 region has 15 residues. CDR1 is MGHRA, CDR2 YSYEKL, per germline. The CDR3 DNA sequence: TGCGCCAGCAGCCAAGATGACAGGGGCTACACTGAAGCTTTCTTT. It specifies CASSQDDRGYTEAFF.

Note on this clonotype: A much larger clone sits a single nucleotide away, making a read error possible. The V gene is TRBV6-2 or TRBV6-3, the J gene TRBJ1-6, with TRBD1 matching over 7 bases. This CDR3 has 14 amino acids. Germline V lookup: CDR1 MNHEY, CDR2 SVGEGT. The CDR3 nucleotides read TGTGCCAGCAGTTACGGGACAGCTTATTCACGCCTCCACTTT. It is translated as CASSYGTAYSRLHF.